This T cell receptor (beta chain) was recorded in a study of cytomegalovirus exposure and HLA in healthy donors. Primers: 60 Vbeta forward and 13 Jbeta reverse. Here immunoSEQ multiplex PCR was the method, and the copy in TCRdb shows in-frame clones only, minus some. The sample contains some 100,000 clones, roughly 79% of which appear only once. This CDR3 has 15 amino acids. CDR1 is MRHNA and CDR2 is SNTAGT in the germline V gene. The ends were cut back, 5 bases at V and 3 bases at J, with 16 bases in the middle. Sequencing used PBMCs. The clonotype originates from a woman aged 40 to 50 in good health and CMV-seronegative. V usage is TRBV6-4 and J usage is TRBJ1-2; tentatively, D is TRBD1 (6 bases). The CDR3 DNA follows: TGTGCCAGCAGTCGATACCAAGGGGGGGACTATGGCTACACCTTC. Protein: CASSRYQGGDYGYTF.